This note documents a single TCR beta chain sequence. The time point denotes: recipient sample about 28 days before transplant, after cytoreduction. The entry originates in a study of T cell clonotyping in hematopoietic cell transplantation. Method: immunoSEQ multiplex PCR; TCRdb's copy keeps in-frame clones and lacks some. The top ten hold about 8.4% of the sample, which has 15,000 to 20,000 clones, around 86% seen once. This CDR3 spans 13 amino acids. The germline CDR1 and CDR2 sequences are MNHNS and SASEGT. V gave up 1 base and J gave up 9 bases, with 10 bases separating them. Here the sequenced sample was peripheral blood mononuclear cells, taken before stem cell transplant. The genes are TRBV6-1 and TRBJ1-5; no clear D gene. This clonotype was sampled from a man aged 50-60 years with acute myeloid leukemia. Some clones in this sample may be carry-over from other donors' samples. The CDR3 loop reads CASSEGQLGPQHF. CDR3 in DNA: TGTGCCAGCAGTGAAGGGCAGCTTGGGCCCCAGCATTTT.